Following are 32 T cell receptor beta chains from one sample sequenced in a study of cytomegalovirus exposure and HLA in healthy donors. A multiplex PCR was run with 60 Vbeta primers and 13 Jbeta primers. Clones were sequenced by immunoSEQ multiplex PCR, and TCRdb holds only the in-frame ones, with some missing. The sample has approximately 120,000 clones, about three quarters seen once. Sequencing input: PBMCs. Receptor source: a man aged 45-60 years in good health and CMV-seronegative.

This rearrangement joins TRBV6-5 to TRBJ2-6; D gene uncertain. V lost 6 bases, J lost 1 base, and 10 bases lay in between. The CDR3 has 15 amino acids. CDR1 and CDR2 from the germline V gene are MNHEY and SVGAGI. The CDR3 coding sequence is TGTGCCAGCAGCCGCCAAGCTTCTGGGGCCAACGTCCTGACTTTC. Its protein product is CASSRQASGANVLTF.

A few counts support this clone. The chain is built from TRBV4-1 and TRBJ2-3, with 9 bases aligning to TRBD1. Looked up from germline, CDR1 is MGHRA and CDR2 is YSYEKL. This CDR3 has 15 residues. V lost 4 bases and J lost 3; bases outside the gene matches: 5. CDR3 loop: CASSRSDRGTDTQYF. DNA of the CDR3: TGCGCCAGCAGCCGATCGGACAGGGGAACAGATACGCAGTATTTT.

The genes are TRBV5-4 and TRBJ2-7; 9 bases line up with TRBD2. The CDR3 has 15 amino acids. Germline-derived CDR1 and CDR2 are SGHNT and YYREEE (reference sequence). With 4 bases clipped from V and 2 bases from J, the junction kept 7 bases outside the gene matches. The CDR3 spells CASSLSGGTAYEQYF. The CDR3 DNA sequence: TGTGCCAGCAGCCTGAGCGGGGGGACCGCCTACGAGCAGTACTTC.

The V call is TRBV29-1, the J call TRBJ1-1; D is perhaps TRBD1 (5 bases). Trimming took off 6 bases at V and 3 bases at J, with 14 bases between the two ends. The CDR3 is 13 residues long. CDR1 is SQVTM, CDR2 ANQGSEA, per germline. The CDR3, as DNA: TGCAGCGTGGGGCTTGGGAGGCACACTGAAGCTTTCTTT. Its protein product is CSVGLGRHTEAFF.

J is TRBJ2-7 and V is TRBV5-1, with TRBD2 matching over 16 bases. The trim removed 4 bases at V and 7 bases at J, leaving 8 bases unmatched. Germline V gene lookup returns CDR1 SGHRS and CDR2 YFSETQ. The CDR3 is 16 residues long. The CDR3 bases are TGCGCCAGCAGCCCTGGGACTAGCGGGGGGGATGGTGAGCAGTACTTC. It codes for CASSPGTSGGDGEQYF. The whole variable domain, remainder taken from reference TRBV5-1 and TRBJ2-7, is KAGVTQTPRYLIKTRGQQVTLSCSPISGHRSVSWYQQTPGQGLQFLFEYFSETQRNKGNFPGRFSGRQFSNSRSEMNVSTLELGDSALYLCASSPGTSGGDGEQYFGPGTRLTVT.

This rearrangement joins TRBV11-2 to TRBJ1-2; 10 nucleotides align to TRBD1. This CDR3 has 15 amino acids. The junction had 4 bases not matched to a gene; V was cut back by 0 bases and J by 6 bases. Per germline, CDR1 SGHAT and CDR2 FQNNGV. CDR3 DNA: TGTGCCAGCAGCTTAGATCGGACAGGGGGAGATGGCTACACCTTC. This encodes CASSLDRTGGDGYTF.

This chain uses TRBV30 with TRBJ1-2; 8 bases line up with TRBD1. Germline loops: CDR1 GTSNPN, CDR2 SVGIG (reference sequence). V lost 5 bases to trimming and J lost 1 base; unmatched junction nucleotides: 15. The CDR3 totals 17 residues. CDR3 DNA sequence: TGTGCCTGGGACCCATCCCGGACAGGGTTAAATAACTATGGCTACACCTTC. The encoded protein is CAWDPSRTGLNNYGYTF.

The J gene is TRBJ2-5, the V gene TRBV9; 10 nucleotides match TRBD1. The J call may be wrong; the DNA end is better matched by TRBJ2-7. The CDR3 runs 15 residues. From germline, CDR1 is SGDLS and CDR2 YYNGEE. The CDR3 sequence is CASKLRDRGFYEQYF. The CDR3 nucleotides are TGTGCCAGCAAGCTCCGGGACAGGGGTTTCTACGAGCAGTACTTC.

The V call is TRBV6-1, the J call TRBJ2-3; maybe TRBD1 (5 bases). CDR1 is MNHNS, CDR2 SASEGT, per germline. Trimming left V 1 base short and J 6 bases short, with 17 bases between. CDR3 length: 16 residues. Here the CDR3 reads CASSEVVRASSDTQYF. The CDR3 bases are TGTGCCAGCAGTGAAGTTGTCAGGGCATCTAGTGATACGCAGTATTTT.

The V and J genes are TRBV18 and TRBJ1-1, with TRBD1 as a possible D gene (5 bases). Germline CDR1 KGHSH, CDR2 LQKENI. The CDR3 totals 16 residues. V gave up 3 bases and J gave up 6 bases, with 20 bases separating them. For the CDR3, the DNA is TGTGCCAGCTCACCCGATTCGACAGTATCAATAGCTGAAGCTTTCTTT. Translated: CASSPDSTVSIAEAFF. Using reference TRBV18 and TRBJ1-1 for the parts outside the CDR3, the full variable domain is NAGVMQNPRHLVRRRGQEARLRCSPMKGHSHVYWYRQLPEEGLKFMVYLQKENIIDESGMPKERFSAEFPKEGPSILRIQQVVRGDSAAYFCASSPDSTVSIAEAFFGQGTRLTVV.

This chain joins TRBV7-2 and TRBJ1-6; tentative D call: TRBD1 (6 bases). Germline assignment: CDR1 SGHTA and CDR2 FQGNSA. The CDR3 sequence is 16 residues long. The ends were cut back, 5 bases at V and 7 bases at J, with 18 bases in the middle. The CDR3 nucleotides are TGTGCCAGCAGCCTGGACTTTGGACAGCTAAATTCACCCCTCCACTTT. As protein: CASSLDFGQLNSPLHF.

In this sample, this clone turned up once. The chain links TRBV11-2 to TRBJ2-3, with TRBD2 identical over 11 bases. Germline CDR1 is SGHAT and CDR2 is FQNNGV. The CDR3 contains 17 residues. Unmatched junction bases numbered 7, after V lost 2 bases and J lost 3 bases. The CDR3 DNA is TGTGCCAGCAGCTTAACACCTAGCGGGGGGTTTACAGATACGCAGTATTTT. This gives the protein CASSLTPSGGFTDTQYF. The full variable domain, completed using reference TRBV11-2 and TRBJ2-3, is EAGVAQSPRYKIIEKRQSVAFWCNPISGHATLYWYQQILGQGPKLLIQFQNNGVVDDSQLPKDRFSAERLKGVDSTLKIQPAKLEDSAVYLCASSLTPSGGFTDTQYFGPGTRLTVL.

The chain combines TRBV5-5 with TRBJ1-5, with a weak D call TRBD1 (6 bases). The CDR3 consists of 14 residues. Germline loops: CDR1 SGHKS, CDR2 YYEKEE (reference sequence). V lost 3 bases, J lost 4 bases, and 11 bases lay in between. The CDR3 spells CASSSDSQNQPQHF. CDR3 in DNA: TGTGCCAGCAGCTCGGACAGCCAGAATCAGCCCCAGCATTTT. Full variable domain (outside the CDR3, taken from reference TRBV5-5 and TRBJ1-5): DAGVTQSPTHLIKTRGQQVTLRCSPISGHKSVSWYQQVLGQGPQFIFQYYEKEERGRGNFPDRFSARQFPNYSSELNVNALLLGDSALYLCASSSDSQNQPQHFGDGTRLSIL.

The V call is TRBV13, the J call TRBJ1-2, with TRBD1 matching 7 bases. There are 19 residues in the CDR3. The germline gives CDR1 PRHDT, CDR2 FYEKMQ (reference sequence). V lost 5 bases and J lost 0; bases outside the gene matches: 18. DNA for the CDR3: TGTGCCAGCAGCCCCACCTCTCCGACAGGGATCGTTTCTAACTATGGCTACACCTTC. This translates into CASSPTSPTGIVSNYGYTF.

The DNA for the CDR3 is TGTGCCAGCAGCTTATGGCAGGCCCCAGGCTACACCTTC. Translated, it gives CASSLWQAPGYTF. The genes are TRBV7-8 and TRBJ1-2; D call uncertain. The CDR3 loop spans 13 amino acids. Between the trimmed V and J ends, which lost 2 bases and 8 bases, there was a span of 12 bases. Germline V gene sequence: CDR1 SGHVS, CDR2 FQNEAQ.

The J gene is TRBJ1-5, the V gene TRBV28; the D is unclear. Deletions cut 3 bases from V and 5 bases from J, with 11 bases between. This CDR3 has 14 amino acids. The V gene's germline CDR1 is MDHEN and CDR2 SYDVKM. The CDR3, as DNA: TGTGCCAGCAGTTTCGGGTCCAGCGATCAGCCCCAGCATTTT. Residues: CASSFGSSDQPQHF.

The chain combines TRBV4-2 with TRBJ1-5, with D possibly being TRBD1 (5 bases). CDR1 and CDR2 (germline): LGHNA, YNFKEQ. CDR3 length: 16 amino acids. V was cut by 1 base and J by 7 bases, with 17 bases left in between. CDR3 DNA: TGTGCCAGCAGCCAAGCGGTGTTGGGGGAGGGGCAGCCCCAGCATTTT. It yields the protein CASSQAVLGEGQPQHF.

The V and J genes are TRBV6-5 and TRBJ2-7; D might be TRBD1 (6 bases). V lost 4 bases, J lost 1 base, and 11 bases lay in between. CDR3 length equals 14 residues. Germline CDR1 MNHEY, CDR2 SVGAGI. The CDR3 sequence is CASSSATGSYEQYF. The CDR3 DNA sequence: TGTGCCAGCAGTTCAGCCACAGGGTCCTACGAGCAGTACTTC.

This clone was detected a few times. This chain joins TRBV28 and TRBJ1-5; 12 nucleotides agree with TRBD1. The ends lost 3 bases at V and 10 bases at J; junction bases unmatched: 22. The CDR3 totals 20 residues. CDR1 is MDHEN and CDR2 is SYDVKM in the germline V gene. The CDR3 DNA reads TGTGCCAGCAGTTTTGGCCTGGGACAGGGGGCTCTGAGGATAGTGGCACCCCAGCATTTT. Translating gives CASSFGLGQGALRIVAPQHF.

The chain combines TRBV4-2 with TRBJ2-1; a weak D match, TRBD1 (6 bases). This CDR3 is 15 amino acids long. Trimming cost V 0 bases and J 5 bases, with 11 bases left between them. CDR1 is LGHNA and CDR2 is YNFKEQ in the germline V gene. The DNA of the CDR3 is TGTGCCAGCAGCCAAGAGATCAGGGGCAACAATGAGCAGTTCTTC. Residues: CASSQEIRGNNEQFF.

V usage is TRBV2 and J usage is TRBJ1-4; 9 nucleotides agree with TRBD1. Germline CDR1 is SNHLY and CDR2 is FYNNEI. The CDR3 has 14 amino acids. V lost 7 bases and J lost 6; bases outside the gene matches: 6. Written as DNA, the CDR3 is TGTGCCAGCAATGCCGGGACAGGGTATGAAAAACTGTTTTTT. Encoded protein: CASNAGTGYEKLFF.

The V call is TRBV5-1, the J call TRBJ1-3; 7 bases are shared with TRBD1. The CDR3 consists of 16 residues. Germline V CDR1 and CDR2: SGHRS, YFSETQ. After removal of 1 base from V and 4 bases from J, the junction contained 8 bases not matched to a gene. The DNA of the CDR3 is TGCGCCAGCAGCTTGACCGGACAGGAAGCGGGAAACACCATATATTTT. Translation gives CASSLTGQEAGNTIYF.

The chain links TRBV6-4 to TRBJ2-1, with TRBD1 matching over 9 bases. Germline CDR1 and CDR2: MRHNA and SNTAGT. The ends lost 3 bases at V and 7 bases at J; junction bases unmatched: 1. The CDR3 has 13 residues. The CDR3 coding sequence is TGTGCCAGCAGTGAGGGACAGGGTAATGAGCAGTTCTTC. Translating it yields CASSEGQGNEQFF.

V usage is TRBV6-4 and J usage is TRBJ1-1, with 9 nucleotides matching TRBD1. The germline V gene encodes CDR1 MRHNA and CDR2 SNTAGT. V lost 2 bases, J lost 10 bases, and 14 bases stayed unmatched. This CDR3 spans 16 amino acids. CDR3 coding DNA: TGTGCCAGCAGTGACACGCCCTTGGACAGGGGCTTTCCAGCTTTCTTT. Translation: CASSDTPLDRGFPAFF.

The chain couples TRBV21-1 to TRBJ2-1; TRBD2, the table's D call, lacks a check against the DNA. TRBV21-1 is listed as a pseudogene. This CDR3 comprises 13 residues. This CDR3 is CASSKDRLNEQFF. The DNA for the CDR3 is TGTGCCAGCAGCAAAGATAGACTGAATGAGCAGTTCTTC.

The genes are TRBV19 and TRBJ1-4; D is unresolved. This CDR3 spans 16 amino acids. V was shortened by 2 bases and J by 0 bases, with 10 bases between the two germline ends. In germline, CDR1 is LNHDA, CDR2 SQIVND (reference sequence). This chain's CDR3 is CASSIITDATNEKLFF. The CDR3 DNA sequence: TGTGCCAGTAGTATAATAACAGACGCAACTAATGAAAAACTGTTTTTT.

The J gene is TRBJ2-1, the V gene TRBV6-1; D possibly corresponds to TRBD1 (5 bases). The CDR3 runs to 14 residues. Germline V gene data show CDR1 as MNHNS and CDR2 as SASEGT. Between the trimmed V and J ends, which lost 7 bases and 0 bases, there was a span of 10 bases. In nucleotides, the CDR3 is TGTGCCAGCAACCCGACAGCCTCCTACAATGAGCAGTTCTTC. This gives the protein CASNPTASYNEQFF.

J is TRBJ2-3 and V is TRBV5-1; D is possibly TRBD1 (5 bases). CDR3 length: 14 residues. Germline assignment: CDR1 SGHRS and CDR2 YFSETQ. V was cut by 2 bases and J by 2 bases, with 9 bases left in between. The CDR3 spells CASSFGQDTDTQYF. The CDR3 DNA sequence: TGCGCCAGCAGCTTTGGACAAGACACAGATACGCAGTATTTT.

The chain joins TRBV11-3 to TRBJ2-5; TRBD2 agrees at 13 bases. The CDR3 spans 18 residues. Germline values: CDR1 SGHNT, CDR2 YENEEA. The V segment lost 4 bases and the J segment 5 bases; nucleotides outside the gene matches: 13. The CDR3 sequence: CASSSRTSGGKGGETQYF. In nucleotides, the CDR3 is TGTGCCAGCAGCTCAAGGACTAGCGGGGGCAAGGGGGGGGAGACCCAGTACTTC.

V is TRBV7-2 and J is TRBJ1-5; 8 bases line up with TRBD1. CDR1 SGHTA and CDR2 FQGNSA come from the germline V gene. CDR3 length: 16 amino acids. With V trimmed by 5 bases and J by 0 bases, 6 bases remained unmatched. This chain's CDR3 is CASSPRTGYSNQPQHF. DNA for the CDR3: TGTGCCAGCAGCCCCCGGACAGGGTATAGCAATCAGCCCCAGCATTTT.

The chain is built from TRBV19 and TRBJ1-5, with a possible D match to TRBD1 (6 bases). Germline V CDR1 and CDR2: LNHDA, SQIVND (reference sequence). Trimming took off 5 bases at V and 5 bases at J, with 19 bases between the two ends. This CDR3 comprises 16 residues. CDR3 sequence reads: CASSPTGGGTYQPQHF. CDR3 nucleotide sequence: TGTGCCAGTAGTCCCACCGGGGGGGGCACCTATCAGCCCCAGCATTTT.

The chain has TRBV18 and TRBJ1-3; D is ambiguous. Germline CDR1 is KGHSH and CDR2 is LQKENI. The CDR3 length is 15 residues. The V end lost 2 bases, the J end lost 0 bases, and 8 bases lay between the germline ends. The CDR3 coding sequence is TGTGCCAGCTCACCAGGAGTGAGCTCTGGAAACACCATATATTTT. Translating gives CASSPGVSSGNTIYF.